The 10 T cell receptor beta chains given below trace back to one sample, sequenced in a study of blood T cell repertoires in COVID-19. Generated by immunoSEQ multiplex PCR, the TCRdb table keeps only in-frame clones and is missing some. Of 75,000 to 100,000 clones in the sample, roughly 86% were seen once. Sequenced input: peripheral blood. Source of these receptors: a human donor with acute or convalescent COVID-19. The donor label of this sample is uncertain.

V gene TRBV5-1 combines with J gene TRBJ2-3, with 10 bases matching TRBD2. With V trimmed by 4 bases and J by 3 bases, 2 bases remained unmatched. Germline CDR1 and CDR2: SGHRS and YFSETQ. This CDR3 is built from 14 residues. The CDR3 loop is CASSPGLATDTQYF. DNA of the CDR3: TGCGCCAGCAGCCCGGGACTAGCGACAGATACGCAGTATTTT.

The chain uses TRBV6-1 and TRBJ2-3; weak D call: TRBD2 (5 bases). V lost 3 bases, J lost 2 bases, and 12 bases lay in between. Germline CDR1 and CDR2: MNHNS and SASEGT. The CDR3 runs 15 residues. CDR3 amino acids: CASSDRSGITDTQYF. The CDR3 nucleotides are TGTGCCAGCAGTGATCGGAGCGGAATCACAGATACGCAGTATTTT.

The chain has TRBV9 and TRBJ1-1, with TRBD1 as a possible D gene (5 bases). The V end lost 2 bases, the J end lost 3 bases, and 23 bases lay between the germline ends. The CDR3 has 18 residues. Looked up from germline, CDR1 is SGDLS and CDR2 is YYNGEE. Here the CDR3 reads CASSVQQGGEGEYTEAFF. CDR3 nucleotide sequence: TGTGCCAGCAGCGTCCAGCAGGGAGGGGAGGGAGAGTACACTGAAGCTTTCTTT.

This clone was seen once. The chain employs TRBV2 and TRBJ1-2; 8 bases are a match to TRBD1. The CDR3 has 16 residues. Germline loops: CDR1 SNHLY, CDR2 FYNNEI. The ends lost 3 bases at V and 4 bases at J; junction bases unmatched: 10. In nucleotides, the CDR3 is TGTGCCAGCAGTGACGAGGCAGGGGGCGTCATCTATGGCTACACCTTC. Encoded protein: CASSDEAGGVIYGYTF.

The chain combines TRBV24-1 with TRBJ2-5; 9 bases are shared with TRBD1. Germline V gene lookup returns CDR1 KGHDR and CDR2 SFDVKD. With V trimmed by 4 bases and J by 6 bases, 8 bases remained unmatched. The CDR3 loop spans 15 amino acids. CDR3: CATSDQTGGRKTQYF. The CDR3 nucleotides read TGTGCCACCAGTGACCAAACAGGGGGCCGTAAGACCCAGTACTTC.

This chain joins TRBV7-9 and TRBJ1-1, with a tentative D call TRBD1 (6 bases). The CDR3 has 12 amino acids. The V gene's germline CDR1 is SEHNR and CDR2 FQNEAQ (reference sequence). The V and J ends lost 4 bases and 7 bases respectively, with 10 bases between them. The CDR3 protein is CASSSGALEAFF. The CDR3 nucleotides read TGTGCCAGCAGCTCAGGGGCCCTTGAAGCTTTCTTT.

The CDR3 coding sequence is TGTGCCATCAGGGGCGTGGACAATGAGCAGTTCTTC. It is translated as CAIRGVDNEQFF. The genes are TRBV10-3 and TRBJ2-1; no clear D. CDR1 is ENHRY, CDR2 SYGVKD, per germline. With 6 bases removed from V and 5 bases from J, the gap between germline ends came to 8 bases. The length of the CDR3 is 12 residues.

In its sample, this clone was seen once. The chain recombines TRBV28 with TRBJ2-2; a possible D gene is TRBD1 (6 bases). Trimming took 4 bases from V and 6 from J, leaving 12 bases between them. The CDR3 loop spans 14 amino acids. Germline V gives CDR1 MDHEN, CDR2 SYDVKM. CDR3 nucleotide sequence: TGTGCCAGCAGTTCCCCGGACAGTCCCGGGGAGCTGTTTTTT. Protein product: CASSSPDSPGELFF.

This clone was recorded only once. The CDR3 DNA reads as TGTGCCAGCAGTGAAGCGAGACAACTGGTAAACACCATATATTTT. Its translation: CASSEARQLVNTIYF. This sequence joins TRBV6-1 and TRBJ1-3; D is unclear. This CDR3 is 15 amino acids long. V was shortened by 0 bases and J by 6 bases, with 12 bases between the two germline ends. Germline V gives CDR1 MNHNS, CDR2 SASEGT.

The chain is built from TRBV7-2 and TRBJ1-1, with a possible D match to TRBD1 (5 bases). Germline CDR1 is SGHTA and CDR2 is FQGNSA. This CDR3 is built from 15 residues. V lost 0 bases, J lost 1 base, and 9 bases lay in between. In DNA form, the CDR3 reads TGTGCCAGCAGCTTAGCGCTGACAGCGAACACTGAAGCTTTCTTT. As protein: CASSLALTANTEAFF.